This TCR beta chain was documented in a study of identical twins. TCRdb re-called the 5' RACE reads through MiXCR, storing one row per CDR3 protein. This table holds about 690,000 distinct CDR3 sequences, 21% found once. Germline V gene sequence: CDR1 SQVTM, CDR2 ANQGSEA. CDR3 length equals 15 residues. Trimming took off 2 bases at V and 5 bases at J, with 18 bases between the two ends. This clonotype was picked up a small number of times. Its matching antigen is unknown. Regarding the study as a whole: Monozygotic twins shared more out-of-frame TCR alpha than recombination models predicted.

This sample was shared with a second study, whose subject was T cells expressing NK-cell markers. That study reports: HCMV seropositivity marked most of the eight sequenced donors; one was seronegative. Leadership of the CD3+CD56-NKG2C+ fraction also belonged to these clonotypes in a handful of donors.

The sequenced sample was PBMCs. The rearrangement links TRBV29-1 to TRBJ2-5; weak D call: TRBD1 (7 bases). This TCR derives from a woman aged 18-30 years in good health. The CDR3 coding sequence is TGCAGCGTTGAAACCCCGACAGGGCGGGGTGAGACCCAGTACTTC. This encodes CSVETPTGRGETQYF.